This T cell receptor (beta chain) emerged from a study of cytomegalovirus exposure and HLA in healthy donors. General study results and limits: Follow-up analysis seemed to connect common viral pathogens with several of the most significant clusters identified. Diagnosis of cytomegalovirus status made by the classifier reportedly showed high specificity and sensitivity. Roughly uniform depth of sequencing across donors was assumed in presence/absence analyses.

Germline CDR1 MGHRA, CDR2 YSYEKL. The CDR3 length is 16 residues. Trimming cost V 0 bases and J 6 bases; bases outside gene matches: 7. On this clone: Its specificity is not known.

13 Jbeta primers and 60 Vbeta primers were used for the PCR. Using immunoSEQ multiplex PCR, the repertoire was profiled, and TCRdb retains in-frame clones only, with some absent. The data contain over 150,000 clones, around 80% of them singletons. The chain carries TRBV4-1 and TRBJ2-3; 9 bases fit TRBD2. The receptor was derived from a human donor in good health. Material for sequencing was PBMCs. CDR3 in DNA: TGCGCCAGCAGCCAAGATTTGAGCGGGGGGTCCGATACGCAGTATTTT. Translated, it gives CASSQDLSGGSDTQYF.